A selection of T cell receptor beta chains follows, all from one sample in a study of shared clonotypes between healthy human individuals. TCRdb's table, derived via immunoSEQ multiplex PCR, lists solely in-frame clones and lacks some. The data hold some 2,000,000 clones, with roughly 94% observed a single time. Sequenced material: naive CD8+ T cells sorted from blood. The source of these receptors is a man aged 18 to 29 in good health. CDR3s include the opening cysteine and the closing phenylalanine or tryptophan. A D gene is named only where the DNA matches it firmly. The listing skips clone size in some rows; elsewhere it reads once, few, many or a size class.

size: NA
J: TRBJ1-3
D: NA
V: TRBV6-4
CDR3: CASSVAQFSGNTIYF
DNA: TGTGCCAGCAGTGTAGCGCAATTCTCTGGAAACACCATATATTTT

size: few
J: TRBJ1-1
D: NA
V: TRBV4-1
CDR3: CASSQVGGTEAFF
DNA: TGCGCCAGCAGCCAAGTCGGGGGCACTGAAGCTTTCTTT

size: NA
J: TRBJ2-2
D: NA
V: TRBV27
CDR3: CASSPQNTGELFF
DNA: TGTGCCAGCAGTCCTCAGAACACCGGGGAGCTGTTTTTT

size: NA
J: TRBJ2-1
D: NA
V: TRBV19
CDR3: CASSIGEDYNEQFF
DNA: TGTGCCAGTAGTATAGGGGAGGATTACAATGAGCAGTTCTTC

size: NA
J: TRBJ1-5
D: TRBD1
V: TRBV19
CDR3: CATLSSGTADNQPQHF
DNA: TGTGCCACACTGAGTTCCGGGACAGCGGACAATCAGCCCCAGCATTTT

size: NA
J: TRBJ2-1
D: NA
V: TRBV2
CDR3: CASSGGSSYNEQFF
DNA: TGTGCCAGCAGTGGGGGAAGCTCCTACAATGAGCAGTTCTTC

size: NA
J: TRBJ2-1
D: NA
V: TRBV7-6
CDR3: CASSLVAGSYNEQFF
DNA: TGTGCCAGCAGCCTGGTGGCGGGCTCCTACAATGAGCAGTTCTTC

size: NA
J: TRBJ2-6
D: NA
V: TRBV13
CDR3: CASSLGGAGANVLTF
DNA: TGTGCCAGCAGCTTAGGGGGCGCCGGGGCCAACGTCCTGACTTTC

size: NA
J: TRBJ1-2
D: NA
V: TRBV30
CDR3: CAWSTPPTF
DNA: TGTGCCTGGAGTACCCCCCCCACCTTC

size: NA
J: TRBJ2-7
D: NA
V: TRBV7-9
CDR3: CASSLTVPWGHEQYF
DNA: TGTGCCAGCAGCTTAACTGTCCCATGGGGTCACGAGCAGTACTTC

size: once
J: TRBJ1-5
D: NA
V: TRBV6-6
CDR3: CASSPHPDAPEAQHF
DNA: TGTGCCAGCAGTCCACACCCCGACGCGCCGGAGGCCCAGCATTTT

size: NA
J: TRBJ1-4
D: NA
V: TRBV4-1
CDR3: CASSPGPGTNEKLFF
DNA: TGCGCCAGCAGCCCGGGACCGGGAACTAATGAAAAACTGTTTTTT

size: NA
J: TRBJ2-7
D: NA
V: TRBV25-1
CDR3: CASSEYEGNPYEQYF
DNA: TGTGCCAGCAGTGAATATGAGGGGAACCCGTACGAGCAGTACTTC

size: NA
J: TRBJ2-2
D: NA
V: TRBV6-5
CDR3: CASSLYLGTGELFF
DNA: TGTGCCAGCAGTTTATACCTTGGGACTGGGGAGCTGTTTTTT

size: NA
J: TRBJ2-7
D: NA
V: TRBV6-1
CDR3: CASSGTQITYEQYF
DNA: TGTGCCAGCAGCGGGACACAAATCACCTACGAGCAGTACTTC